This T cell receptor (beta chain) was recorded in a study of T cell repertoires in cytomegalovirus infection. Study findings and constraints: Of the TCR beta families, the public ones yielded a cumulative frequency that identified carriers of CMV plus the relevant HLA.

One entry per CDR3 protein, called by TCRdb with MiXCR from the reads. Here the sample spans 650,000 to 850,000 distinct CDR3 sequences, about 28% being singletons. This CDR3 contains 15 residues. V lost 0 bases to trimming and J lost 0 bases, with 9 bases between them. Germline CDR1 and CDR2: SGHDT and YYEEEE. This clonotype was recorded many times. The antigen remains undetermined. The chain joins TRBV5-6 to TRBJ1-2, with D possibly TRBD1 on 5 matching bases. The TCR originated in a human donor in good health (CMV status not recorded). Some clones in this sample may be carry-over from other donors' samples. Specimen: cultured CD8+ T cells from PBMCs, collected from culture after CMV antigen stimulation. This CDR3 reads CASSLVPGSNYGYTF. The CDR3 nucleotides are TGTGCCAGCAGCTTGGTTCCAGGGTCTAACTATGGCTACACCTTC.